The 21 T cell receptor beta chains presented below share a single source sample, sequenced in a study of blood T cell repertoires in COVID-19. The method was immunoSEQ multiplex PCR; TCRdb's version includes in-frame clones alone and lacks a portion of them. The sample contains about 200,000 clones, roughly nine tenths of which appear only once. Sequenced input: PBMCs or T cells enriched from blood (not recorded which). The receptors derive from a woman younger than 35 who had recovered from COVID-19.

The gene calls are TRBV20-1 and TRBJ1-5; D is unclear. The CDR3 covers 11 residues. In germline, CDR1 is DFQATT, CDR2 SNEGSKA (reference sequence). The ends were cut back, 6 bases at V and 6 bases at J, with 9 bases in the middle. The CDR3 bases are TGCAGTGCCGGCGGCGTTCAGCCCCAGCATTTT. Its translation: CSAGGVQPQHF.

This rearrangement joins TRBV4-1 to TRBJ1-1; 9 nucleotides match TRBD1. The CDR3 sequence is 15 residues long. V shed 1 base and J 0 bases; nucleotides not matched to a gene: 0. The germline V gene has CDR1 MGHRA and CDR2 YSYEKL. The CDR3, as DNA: TGCGCCAGCAGCCAAGGGACAGGGGTGAACACTGAAGCTTTCTTT. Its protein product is CASSQGTGVNTEAFF.

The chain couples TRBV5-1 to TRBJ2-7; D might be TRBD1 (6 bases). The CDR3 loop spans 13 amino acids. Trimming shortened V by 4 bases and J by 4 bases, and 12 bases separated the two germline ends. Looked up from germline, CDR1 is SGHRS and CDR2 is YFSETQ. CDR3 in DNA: TGCGCCAGCAGCGCACCAGGGGCGTACGAGCAGTACTTC. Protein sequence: CASSAPGAYEQYF.

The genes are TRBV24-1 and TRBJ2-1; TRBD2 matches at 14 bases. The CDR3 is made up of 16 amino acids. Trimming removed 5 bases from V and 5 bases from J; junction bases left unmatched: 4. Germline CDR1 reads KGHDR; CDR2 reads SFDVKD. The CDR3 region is CATSVLTSGGDNEQFF. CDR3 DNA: TGTGCCACCAGTGTCCTGACTAGCGGGGGGGACAATGAGCAGTTCTTC.

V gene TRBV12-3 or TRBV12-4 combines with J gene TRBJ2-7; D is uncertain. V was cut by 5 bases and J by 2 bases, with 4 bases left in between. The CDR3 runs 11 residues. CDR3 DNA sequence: TGTGCCAGCAGTGCTACCTACGAGCAGTACTTC. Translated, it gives CASSATYEQYF.

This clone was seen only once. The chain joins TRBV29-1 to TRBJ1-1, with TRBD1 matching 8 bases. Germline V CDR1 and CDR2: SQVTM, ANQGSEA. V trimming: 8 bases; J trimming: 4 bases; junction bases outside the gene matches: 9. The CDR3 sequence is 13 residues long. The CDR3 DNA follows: TGCAGCATAAGACAGGGGATGAGCACTGAAGCTTTCTTT. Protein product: CSIRQGMSTEAFF.

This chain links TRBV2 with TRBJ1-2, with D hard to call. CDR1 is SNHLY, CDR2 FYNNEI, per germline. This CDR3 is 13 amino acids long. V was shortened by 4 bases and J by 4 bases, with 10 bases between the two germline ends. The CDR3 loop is CASSGGTLYGYTF. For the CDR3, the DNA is TGTGCCAGCAGTGGTGGCACCCTCTATGGCTACACCTTC.

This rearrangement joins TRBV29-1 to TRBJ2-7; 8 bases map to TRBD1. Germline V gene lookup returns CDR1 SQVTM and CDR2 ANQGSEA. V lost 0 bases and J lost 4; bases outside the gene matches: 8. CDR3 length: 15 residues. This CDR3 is CSVEDRTGLPYEQYF. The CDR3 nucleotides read TGCAGCGTTGAAGATCGGACAGGGTTACCGTACGAGCAGTACTTC.

This chain's CDR3 is CASSHPGRQETQYF. CDR3 nucleotides: TGCGCCAGCAGCCACCCCGGCAGGCAAGAGACCCAGTACTTC. V and J are TRBV4-1 and TRBJ2-5; D is unresolved. Trimming removed 3 bases from V and 2 bases from J, with 10 bases in between. CDR1 is MGHRA, CDR2 YSYEKL, per germline. The CDR3 runs 14 residues.

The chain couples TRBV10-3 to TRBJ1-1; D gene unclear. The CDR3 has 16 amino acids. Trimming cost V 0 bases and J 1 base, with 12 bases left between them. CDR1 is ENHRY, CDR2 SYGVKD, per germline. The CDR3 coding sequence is TGTGCCATCAGTGAGTCCTCCCTGCGGTCGAACACTGAAGCTTTCTTT. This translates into CAISESSLRSNTEAFF.

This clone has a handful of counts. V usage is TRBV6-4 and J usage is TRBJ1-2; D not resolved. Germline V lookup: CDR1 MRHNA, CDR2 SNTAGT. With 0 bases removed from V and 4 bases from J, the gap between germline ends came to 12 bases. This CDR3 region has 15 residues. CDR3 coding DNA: TGTGCCAGCAGTGACTCGGCGACCTCTAGCTATGGCTACACCTTC. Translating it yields CASSDSATSSYGYTF.

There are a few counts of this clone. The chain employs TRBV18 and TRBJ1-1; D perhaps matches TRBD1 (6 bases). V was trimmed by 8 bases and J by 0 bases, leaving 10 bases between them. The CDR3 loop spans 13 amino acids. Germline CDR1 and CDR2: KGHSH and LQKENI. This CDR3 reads CASEGDMNTEAFF. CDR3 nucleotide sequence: TGTGCCAGCGAGGGGGATATGAACACTGAAGCTTTCTTT.

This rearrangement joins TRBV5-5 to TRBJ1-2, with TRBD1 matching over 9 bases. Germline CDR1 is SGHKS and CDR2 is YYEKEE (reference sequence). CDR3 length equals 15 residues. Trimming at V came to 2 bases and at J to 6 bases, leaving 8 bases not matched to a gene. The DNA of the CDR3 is TGTGCCAGCAGCTTCGCGAGACAGGGGGTGCATGGCTACACCTTC. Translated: CASSFARQGVHGYTF. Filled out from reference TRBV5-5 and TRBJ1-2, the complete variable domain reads DAGVTQSPTHLIKTRGQQVTLRCSPISGHKSVSWYQQVLGQGPQFIFQYYEKEERGRGNFPDRFSARQFPNYSSELNVNALLLGDSALYLCASSFARQGVHGYTFGSGTRLTVV.

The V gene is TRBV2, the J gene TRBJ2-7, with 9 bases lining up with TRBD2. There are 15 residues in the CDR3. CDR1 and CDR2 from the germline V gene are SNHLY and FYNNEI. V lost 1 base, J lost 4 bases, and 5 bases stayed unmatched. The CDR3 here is CASSEEAGGRYEQYF. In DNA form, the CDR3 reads TGTGCCAGCAGTGAAGAAGCGGGGGGAAGGTACGAGCAGTACTTC.

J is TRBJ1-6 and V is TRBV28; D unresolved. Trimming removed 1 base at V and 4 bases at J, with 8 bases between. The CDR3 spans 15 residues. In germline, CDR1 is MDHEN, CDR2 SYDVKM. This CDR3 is CASSLSGPYNSPLHF. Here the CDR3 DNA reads TGTGCCAGCAGTTTATCGGGTCCGTATAATTCACCCCTCCACTTT.

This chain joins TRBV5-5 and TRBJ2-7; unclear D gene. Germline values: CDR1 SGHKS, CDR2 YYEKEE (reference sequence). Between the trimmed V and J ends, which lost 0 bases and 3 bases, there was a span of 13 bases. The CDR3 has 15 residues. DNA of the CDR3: TGTGCCAGCAGCTTGGACAATTCAGGCTACTACGAGCAGTACTTC. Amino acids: CASSLDNSGYYEQYF.

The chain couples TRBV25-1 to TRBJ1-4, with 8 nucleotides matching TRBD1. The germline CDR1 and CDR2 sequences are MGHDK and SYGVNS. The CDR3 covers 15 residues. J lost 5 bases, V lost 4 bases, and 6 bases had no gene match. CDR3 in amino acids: CASSGPGGANEKLFF. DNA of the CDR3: TGTGCCAGCAGTGGACCAGGGGGCGCGAATGAAAAACTGTTTTTT.

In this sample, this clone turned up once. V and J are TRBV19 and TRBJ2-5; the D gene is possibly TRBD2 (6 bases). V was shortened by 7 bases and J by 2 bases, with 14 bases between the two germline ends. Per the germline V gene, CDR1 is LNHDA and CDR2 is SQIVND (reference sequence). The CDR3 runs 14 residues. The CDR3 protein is CASTLTGDQETQYF. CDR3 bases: TGTGCCAGTACCCTAACGGGGGATCAAGAGACCCAGTACTTC.

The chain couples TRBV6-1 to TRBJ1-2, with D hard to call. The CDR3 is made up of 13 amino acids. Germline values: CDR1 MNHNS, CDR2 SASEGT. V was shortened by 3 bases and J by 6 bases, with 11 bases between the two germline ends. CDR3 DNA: TGTGCCAGCAGTGACGCGGGGTGGCATGGCTACACCTTC. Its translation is CASSDAGWHGYTF.

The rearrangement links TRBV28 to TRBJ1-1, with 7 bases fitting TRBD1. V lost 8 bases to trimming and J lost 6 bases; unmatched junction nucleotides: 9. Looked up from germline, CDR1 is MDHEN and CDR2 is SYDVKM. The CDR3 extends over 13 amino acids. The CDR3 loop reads CASPPATGAEAFF. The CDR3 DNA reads TGTGCCAGCCCTCCTGCCACAGGGGCTGAAGCTTTCTTT.

The CDR3 reads CASRSGSGADTQYF. DNA of the CDR3: TGTGCCAGCAGGTCGGGGTCCGGGGCAGATACGCAGTATTTT. The genes are TRBV27 and TRBJ2-3; D possibly corresponds to TRBD2 (5 bases). Trimming took off 6 bases at V and 4 bases at J, with 14 bases between the two ends. The CDR3 extends over 14 amino acids. Germline V gene sequence: CDR1 MNHEY, CDR2 SMNVEV (reference sequence).